The next 8 T cell receptor beta chains were all read from a single sample in a study of graft-versus-host responses after intestinal transplantation. Clones were sequenced by immunoSEQ multiplex PCR, and TCRdb holds only the in-frame ones, with some missing. The data show some 110,000 clones, about nine tenths seen once. The antigens of these receptors remain unknown. The input for sequencing was unstimulated CD4+ T cells sorted from spleen or lymph node cells, taken before intestinal transplant. Receptors originate from a human donor who received an intestinal transplant.

The chain carries TRBV18 and TRBJ2-5; 8 bases are shared with TRBD2. TRBJ2-7 matches the DNA end more closely, so the J call is doubtful. CDR3 length equals 15 residues. Per the germline V gene, CDR1 is KGHSH and CDR2 is LQKENI. CDR3 nucleotides: TGTGCCAGCTCACCACCGGGACTAGGAGGTTACGAGCAGTACTTC. Its translation: CASSPPGLGGYEQYF.

The V and J genes are TRBV30 and TRBJ2-1, with TRBD2 matching 7 bases. The CDR3 spans 14 residues. Germline V gene lookup returns CDR1 GTSNPN and CDR2 SVGIG (reference sequence). V dropped 1 base and J dropped 2; count of bases not matched to a gene: 2. The CDR3 loop is CAWSGAGAYNEQFF. The CDR3 coding sequence is TGTGCCTGGAGTGGCGCGGGGGCCTACAATGAGCAGTTCTTC.

The chain has TRBV10-3 and TRBJ1-2, with a possible D match to TRBD1 (5 bases). This CDR3 is 14 amino acids long. CDR1 ENHRY and CDR2 SYGVKD come from the germline V gene. V was trimmed by 3 bases and J by 2 bases, leaving 10 bases between them. The CDR3 DNA reads TGTGCCATCAGTGATCAGGGCTTCAACTATGGCTACACCTTC. Its protein is CAISDQGFNYGYTF.

The J gene is TRBJ2-3, the V gene TRBV11-2; TRBD2 matches at 10 bases. The CDR3 covers 16 residues. In germline, CDR1 is SGHAT, CDR2 FQNNGV. The V segment lost 4 bases and the J segment 4 bases; nucleotides outside the gene matches: 8. The CDR3 loop reads CASSSRRAGGADTQYF. CDR3 DNA sequence: TGTGCCAGCAGCTCTCGCCGAGCGGGGGGGGCAGATACGCAGTATTTT.

This sequence joins TRBV18 and TRBJ2-1, with 9 bases that match TRBD1. Trimming took 0 bases from V and 4 from J; bases not matched to a gene: 7. This CDR3 comprises 17 residues. The germline gives CDR1 KGHSH, CDR2 LQKENI. In nucleotides, the CDR3 is TGTGCCAGCTCACCACCCCAACAGGGGGCTATATACAATGAGCAGTTCTTC. Translating gives CASSPPQQGAIYNEQFF.

The chain is built from TRBV7-2 and TRBJ1-4; D possibly corresponds to TRBD1 (5 bases). The V gene lost 6 bases and the J gene lost 4 bases, with 12 bases spanning the gap. Per the germline V gene, CDR1 is SGHTA and CDR2 is FQGNSA. There are 14 residues in the CDR3. Here the CDR3 reads CASSLDRINEKLFF. DNA for the CDR3: TGTGCCAGCAGTCTCGACAGAATTAATGAAAAACTGTTTTTT.

The chain couples TRBV19 to TRBJ1-1; no definite D call. The V end lost 3 bases, the J end lost 4 bases, and 12 bases lay between the germline ends. Looked up from germline, CDR1 is LNHDA and CDR2 is SQIVND (reference sequence). This CDR3 is 14 amino acids long. CDR3 amino acids: CASSMRSVGTEAFF. CDR3 nucleotide sequence: TGTGCCAGTAGTATGAGGAGTGTCGGCACTGAAGCTTTCTTT.

The chain joins TRBV13 to TRBJ2-3; TRBD1 matches 7 bases. J gave up 4 bases and V 5 bases, and 6 bases lay outside the gene matches. The CDR3 runs 14 residues. CDR1 is PRHDT and CDR2 is FYEKMQ in the germline V gene (reference sequence). The CDR3 spells CASSPVGTADTQYF. In DNA, the CDR3 is TGTGCCAGCAGCCCTGTGGGGACAGCAGATACGCAGTATTTT.